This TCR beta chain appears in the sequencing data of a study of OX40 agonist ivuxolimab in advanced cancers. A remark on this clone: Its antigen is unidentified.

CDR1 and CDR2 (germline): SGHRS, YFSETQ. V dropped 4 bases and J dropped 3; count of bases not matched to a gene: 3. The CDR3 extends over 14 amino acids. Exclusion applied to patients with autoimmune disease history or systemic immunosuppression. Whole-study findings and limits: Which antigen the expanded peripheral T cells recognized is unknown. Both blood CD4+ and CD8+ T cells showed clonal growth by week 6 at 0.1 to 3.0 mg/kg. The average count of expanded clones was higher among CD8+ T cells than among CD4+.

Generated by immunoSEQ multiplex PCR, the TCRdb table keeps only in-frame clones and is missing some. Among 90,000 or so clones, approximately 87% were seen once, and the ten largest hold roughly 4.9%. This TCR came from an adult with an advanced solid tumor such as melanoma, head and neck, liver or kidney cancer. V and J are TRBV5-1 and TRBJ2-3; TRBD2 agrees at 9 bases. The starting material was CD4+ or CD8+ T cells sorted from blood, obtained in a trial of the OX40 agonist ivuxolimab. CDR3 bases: TGCGCCAGCAGCACCACTAGCGGGACAGATACGCAGTATTTT. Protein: CASSTTSGTDTQYF.